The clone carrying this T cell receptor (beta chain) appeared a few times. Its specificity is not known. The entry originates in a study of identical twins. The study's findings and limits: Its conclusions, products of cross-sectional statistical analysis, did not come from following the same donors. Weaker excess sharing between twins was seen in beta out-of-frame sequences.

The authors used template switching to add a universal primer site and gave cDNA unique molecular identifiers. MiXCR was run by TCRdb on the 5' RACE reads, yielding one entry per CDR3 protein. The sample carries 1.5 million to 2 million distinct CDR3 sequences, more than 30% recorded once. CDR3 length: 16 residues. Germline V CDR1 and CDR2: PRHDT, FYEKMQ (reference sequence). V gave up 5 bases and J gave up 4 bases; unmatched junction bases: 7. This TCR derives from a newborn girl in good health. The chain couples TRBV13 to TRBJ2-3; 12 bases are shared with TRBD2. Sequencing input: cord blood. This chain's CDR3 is CASSPKTSGSPDTQYF. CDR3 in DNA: TGTGCCAGCAGCCCCAAGACTAGCGGGAGTCCAGATACGCAGTATTTT.